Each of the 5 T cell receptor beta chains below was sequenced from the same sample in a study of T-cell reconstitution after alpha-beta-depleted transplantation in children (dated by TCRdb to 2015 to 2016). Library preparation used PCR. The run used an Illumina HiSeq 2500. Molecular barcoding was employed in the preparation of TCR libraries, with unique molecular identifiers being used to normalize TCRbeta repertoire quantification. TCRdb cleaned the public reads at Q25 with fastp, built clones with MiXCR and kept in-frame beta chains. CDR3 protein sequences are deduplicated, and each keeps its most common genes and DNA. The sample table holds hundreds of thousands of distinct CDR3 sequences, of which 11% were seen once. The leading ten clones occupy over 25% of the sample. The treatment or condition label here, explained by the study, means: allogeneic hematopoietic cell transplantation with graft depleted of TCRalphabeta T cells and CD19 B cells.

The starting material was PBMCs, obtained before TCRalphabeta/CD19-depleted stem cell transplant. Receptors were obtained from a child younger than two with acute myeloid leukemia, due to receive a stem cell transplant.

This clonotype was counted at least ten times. The CDR3 spells CASGQGGTDTQYF. CDR3 DNA: TGTGCCAGCGGCCAGGGCGGTACAGATACGCAGTATTTT. The V call is TRBV27, the J call TRBJ2-3; possibly TRBD1 for D (5 bases). The CDR3 is 13 residues long. Germline values: CDR1 MNHEY, CDR2 SMNVEV (reference sequence). Trimming removed 8 bases from V and 3 bases from J, with 12 bases in between.

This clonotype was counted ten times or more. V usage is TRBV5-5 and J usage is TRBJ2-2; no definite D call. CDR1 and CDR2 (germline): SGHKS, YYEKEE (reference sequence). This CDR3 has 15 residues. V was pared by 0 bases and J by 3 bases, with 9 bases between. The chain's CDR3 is CASSLGGIDTGELFF. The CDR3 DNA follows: TGTGCCAGCAGCTTGGGGGGAATCGACACCGGGGAGCTGTTTTTT.

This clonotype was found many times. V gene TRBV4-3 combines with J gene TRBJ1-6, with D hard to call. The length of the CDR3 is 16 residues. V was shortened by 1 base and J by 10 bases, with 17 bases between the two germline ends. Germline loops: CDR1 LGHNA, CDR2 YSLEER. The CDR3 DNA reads TGCGCCAGCAGCCAAGTTAGAGTAGGAACGAACTCACCCCTCCACTTT. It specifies CASSQVRVGTNSPLHF.

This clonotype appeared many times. The CDR3 DNA follows: TGTGCCAGCAGCTCGACGGGACTAGCCAAAAACATTCAGTACTTC. Translation gives CASSSTGLAKNIQYF. The chain joins TRBV7-2 to TRBJ2-4; D perhaps matches TRBD2 (6 bases). V lost 4 bases, J lost 0 bases, and 10 bases lay in between. Germline loops: CDR1 SGHTA, CDR2 FQGNSA. The CDR3 extends over 15 amino acids.

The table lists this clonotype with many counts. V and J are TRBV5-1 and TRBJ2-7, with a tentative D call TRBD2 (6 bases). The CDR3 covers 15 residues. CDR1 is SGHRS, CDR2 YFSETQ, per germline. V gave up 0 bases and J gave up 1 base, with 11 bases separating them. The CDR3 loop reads CASSLVSGGSYEQYF. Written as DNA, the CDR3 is TGCGCCAGCAGCTTGGTTAGCGGCGGTTCCTACGAGCAGTACTTC. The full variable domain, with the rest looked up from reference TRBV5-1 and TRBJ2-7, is KAGVTQTPRYLIKTRGQQVTLSCSPISGHRSVSWYQQTPGQGLQFLFEYFSETQRNKGNFPGRFSGRQFSNSRSEMNVSTLELGDSALYLCASSLVSGGSYEQYFGPGTRLTVT.